This TCR beta chain was captured by sequencing in a study of Graves' ophthalmopathy and Graves' hyperthyroidism. The authors amplified TCR beta CDR3 regions, and they did so from RNA transcripts for repertoire sequencing. An initial RT-PCR round employing HTBI primers preceded a second-round multiplex PCR. Using its own MiXCR run on the multiplex PCR reads, TCRdb lists one record per CDR3 protein. The repertoire includes about 23,000 distinct CDR3 sequences, less than 50% of them detected once, and under 8.5% sits in the top ten. Per the germline V gene, CDR1 is DFQATT and CDR2 is SNEGSKA (reference sequence). J gave up 4 bases and V 3 bases, and 13 bases lay outside the gene matches. This CDR3 comprises 17 residues.

The V gene is TRBV20-1, the J gene TRBJ2-7, with 12 nucleotides matching TRBD2. The sample comprised peripheral blood. The sequence derives from an adult woman with stable Graves' hyperthyroidism. The CDR3 DNA reads as TGCAGTGCTAGGACAAGGACTAGCGGGGAGGGGTGGTACGAGCAGTACTTC. Translation: CSARTRTSGEGWYEQYF.